The 22 T cell receptor beta chains in this list originate from one sample, sequenced in a study of blood T cell repertoires in COVID-19. Assay used: immunoSEQ multiplex PCR; TCRdb lists only in-frame clones, some missing. Of approximately 300,000 clones in the sample, approximately 81% were seen once. Sample: PBMCs or T cells enriched from blood (not recorded which). These TCRs come from a woman in her thirties who had been exposed to COVID-19.

This chain joins TRBV6-1 and TRBJ1-1, with D unresolved. The V end was cut by 2 bases, the J end by 0 bases, with 7 bases between. This CDR3 is 14 amino acids long. Germline assignment: CDR1 MNHNS and CDR2 SASEGT. The CDR3 region is CASSENVMNTEAFF. As DNA, the CDR3 is TGTGCCAGCAGTGAAAATGTCATGAACACTGAAGCTTTCTTT.

V usage is TRBV7-2 and J usage is TRBJ1-2; 9 nucleotides align to TRBD1. This CDR3 has 16 amino acids. Germline V gene data show CDR1 as SGHTA and CDR2 as FQGNSA. Losses at the gene ends were 5 bases for V and 2 bases for J; bases not matched to a gene: 9. In nucleotides, the CDR3 is TGTGCCAGCAGCGCTTACCGGGACAGGGCGAACTATGGCTACACCTTC. This gives the protein CASSAYRDRANYGYTF.

The chain joins TRBV2 to TRBJ2-1; 9 bases agree with TRBD2. With V trimmed by 8 bases and J by 4 bases, 6 bases remained unmatched. The germline gives CDR1 SNHLY, CDR2 FYNNEI. The CDR3 is 14 amino acids. CDR3 amino acids: CASAGAGGYNEQFF. In DNA form, the CDR3 reads TGTGCCAGCGCCGGAGCGGGGGGTTACAATGAGCAGTTCTTC.

The chain couples TRBV29-1 to TRBJ2-3, with TRBD2 matching 10 bases. V lost 7 bases and J lost 5; bases outside the gene matches: 9. CDR1 is SQVTM, CDR2 ANQGSEA, per germline. The CDR3 is 14 amino acids. Written as DNA, the CDR3 is TGCAGCGGCCACACTAGCGGGGTTGGAGATACGCAGTATTTT. This sequence encodes CSGHTSGVGDTQYF.

The chain has TRBV4-1 and TRBJ1-1; the match to TRBD1 covers 8 bases. The CDR3 is made up of 14 amino acids. V was pared by 3 bases and J by 4 bases, with 4 bases of the junction left unmatched. Germline V CDR1 and CDR2: MGHRA, YSYEKL. As DNA, the CDR3 is TGCGCCAGCAGCCAGGGACAGGTTCGCACTGAAGCTTTCTTT. Protein product: CASSQGQVRTEAFF.

This clone was recorded only once. The V gene is TRBV6-5, the J gene TRBJ1-1, with D uncertain. V was shortened by 0 bases and J by 4 bases, with 9 bases between the two germline ends. Germline assignment: CDR1 MNHEY and CDR2 SVGAGI. This CDR3 spans 14 amino acids. This CDR3 is CASSYSGSFTEAFF. The CDR3 nucleotides read TGTGCCAGCAGTTACTCCGGGTCATTCACTGAAGCTTTCTTT.

The chain employs TRBV12-3 or TRBV12-4 and TRBJ2-3; D uncertain. The CDR3 consists of 13 residues. The V gene lost 10 bases and the J gene lost 0 bases, with 11 bases spanning the gap. The CDR3 DNA reads TGTGCCACCCTAACTTCTAGCACAGATACGCAGTATTTT. Its protein product is CATLTSSTDTQYF.

The chain uses TRBV2 and TRBJ1-6; D gene unclear. Germline CDR1 and CDR2: SNHLY and FYNNEI. The CDR3 contains 11 residues. Between the trimmed V and J ends, which lost 3 bases and 17 bases, there was a span of 11 bases. CDR3 loop: CASSDRRLVHF. In DNA, the CDR3 is TGTGCCAGCAGTGACAGGAGGTTAGTCCACTTT. The full variable domain, completed using reference TRBV2 and TRBJ1-6, is EPEVTQTPSHQVTQMGQEVILRCVPISNHLYFYWYRQILGQKVEFLVSFYNNEISEKSEIFDDQFSVERPDGSNFTLKIRSTKLEDSAMYFCASSDRRLVHFGNGTRLTVT.

The CDR3, as DNA: TGTGCCACCAGTCTCGGAAGACAGGGGAATAATACCGGGGAGCTGTTTTTT. Its protein is CATSLGRQGNNTGELFF. The chain uses TRBV24-1 and TRBJ2-2; 8 nucleotides align to TRBD1. The V gene end was trimmed by 6 bases and the J gene end by 5 bases; junction bases not matched to a gene: 13. This CDR3 has 17 amino acids. CDR1 and CDR2 from the germline V gene are KGHDR and SFDVKD.

The rearrangement uses TRBV6-5 and TRBJ1-2, with 7 bases identical to TRBD1. The CDR3 covers 14 residues. The junction had 4 bases not matched to a gene; V was cut back by 6 bases and J by 0 bases. CDR1 and CDR2 (germline): MNHEY, SVGAGI. CDR3 DNA: TGTGCCAGCAGCTTAGGGACAGCTAACTATGGCTACACCTTC. This codes for CASSLGTANYGYTF.

The V and J genes are TRBV28 and TRBJ1-4, with D uncertain. The CDR3 runs 14 residues. Germline V gene sequence: CDR1 MDHEN, CDR2 SYDVKM. Trimming took off 8 bases at V and 0 bases at J, with 10 bases between the two ends. The CDR3 region is CASVTGTTNEKLFF. DNA for the CDR3: TGTGCCAGCGTCACCGGGACAACTAATGAAAAACTGTTTTTT. The whole variable domain, remainder taken from reference TRBV28 and TRBJ1-4, is DVKVTQSSRYLVKRTGEKVFLECVQDMDHENMFWYRQDPGLGLRLIYFSYDVKMKEKGDIPEGYSVSREKKERFSLILESASTNQTSMYLCASVTGTTNEKLFFGSGTQLSVL.

This chain connects TRBV24-1 to TRBJ1-2; tentatively, D is TRBD1 (5 bases). The CDR3 contains 13 residues. The V end was cut by 9 bases, the J end by 0 bases, with 10 bases between. The V gene's germline CDR1 is KGHDR and CDR2 SFDVKD. CDR3 sequence: CATGAQTNYGYTF. The CDR3 nucleotides are TGTGCCACCGGGGCACAGACTAACTATGGCTACACCTTC.

The V and J genes are TRBV4-1 and TRBJ2-3, with D maybe TRBD2 (5 bases). The ends were cut back, 5 bases at V and 5 bases at J, with 17 bases in the middle. CDR1 MGHRA and CDR2 YSYEKL come from the germline V gene. The CDR3 is 15 amino acids. The DNA for the CDR3 is TGCGCCAGCAGCTCCGACGGACTGTCCCAAGATACGCAGTATTTT. Translated, it gives CASSSDGLSQDTQYF.

A word on this clone: The same CDR3 is also encoded by other DNA sequences in this sample. The chain has TRBV9 and TRBJ1-2; no firm D call. Germline CDR1 reads SGDLS; CDR2 reads YYNGEE. V lost 0 bases and J lost 2, with 8 bases in between. The CDR3 loop spans 14 amino acids. In DNA, the CDR3 is TGTGCCAGCAGCGTAGGGGCAGGAAACTATGGCTACACCTTC. Protein: CASSVGAGNYGYTF.

The genes are TRBV5-1 and TRBJ1-1; weak D call: TRBD1 (5 bases). The CDR3 loop spans 13 amino acids. Germline assignment: CDR1 SGHRS and CDR2 YFSETQ. The V end lost 4 bases, the J end lost 3 bases, and 10 bases lay between the germline ends. The CDR3 bases are TGCGCCAGCAGCGTGGAAGGGGACACTGAAGCTTTCTTT. The encoded protein is CASSVEGDTEAFF.

The V call is TRBV3-1 (or the pseudogene TRBV3-2), the J call TRBJ1-1; perhaps TRBD1 as D (5 bases). CDR1 is LGHDT and CDR2 is YNNKEL in the germline V gene (reference sequence). Trimming removed 3 bases from V and 1 base from J, with 9 bases in between. This CDR3 has 14 amino acids. DNA for the CDR3: TGTGCCAGCAGCCACCGGACACAGAACACTGAAGCTTTCTTT. It yields the protein CASSHRTQNTEAFF.

This sequence joins TRBV5-1 and TRBJ2-2; TRBD1 aligns across 9 bases. V dropped 4 bases and J dropped 4; count of bases not matched to a gene: 8. The CDR3 consists of 16 residues. CDR1 SGHRS and CDR2 YFSETQ come from the germline V gene. The CDR3 sequence: CASSPPGQGGTGELFF. The CDR3 bases are TGCGCCAGCAGCCCCCCGGGACAGGGCGGCACCGGGGAGCTGTTTTTT.

V gene TRBV5-6 combines with J gene TRBJ1-4; unclear D gene. CDR3 length equals 14 residues. V was pared by 4 bases and J by 4 bases, with 11 bases between. Germline lookup yields CDR1 SGHDT and CDR2 YYEEEE. The CDR3 DNA is TGTGCCAGCAGCCCCGGCAGGTATAATGAAAAACTGTTTTTT. Protein product: CASSPGRYNEKLFF.

In its sample, this clone was seen a few times. The J gene is TRBJ1-2, the V gene TRBV4-2; D remains unclear. The V and J ends lost 0 bases and 1 base respectively, with 9 bases between them. The CDR3 runs 15 residues. Looked up from germline, CDR1 is LGHNA and CDR2 is YNFKEQ. In nucleotides, the CDR3 is TGTGCCAGCAGCCAAGATGGACTGAGTAACTATGGCTACACCTTC. The encoded protein is CASSQDGLSNYGYTF.

This clone showed up just a few times. This chain joins TRBV7-6 and TRBJ2-3, with a weak D call TRBD2 (6 bases). The length of the CDR3 is 16 residues. V lost 6 bases, J lost 2 bases, and 18 bases lay in between. Germline V CDR1 and CDR2: SGHVS, FNYEAQ. The CDR3 DNA follows: TGTGCCAGCAGGACAAGGGTCGGGAGCTCCACAGATACGCAGTATTTT. This encodes CASRTRVGSSTDTQYF.

The CDR3 DNA reads as TGTGCCAGTAGTCCCACCGGGCAGGGAGGCTACACCTTC. It encodes CASSPTGQGGYTF. J is TRBJ1-2 and V is TRBV19; D perhaps matches TRBD1 (5 bases). The CDR3 sequence is 13 residues long. V lost 5 bases and J 8 bases, leaving 15 bases between the germline ends. Germline CDR1 and CDR2: LNHDA and SQIVND (reference sequence).

As for this clone: Other nucleotide sequences in the sample specify the same CDR3. V is TRBV28 and J is TRBJ2-7, with D possibly TRBD2 on 6 matching bases. The CDR3 sequence is 13 residues long. Per germline, CDR1 MDHEN and CDR2 SYDVKM. Between the trimmed V and J ends, which lost 6 bases and 0 bases, there was a span of 9 bases. The CDR3 sequence: CASRPGSSYEQYF. In nucleotides, the CDR3 is TGTGCCAGCAGGCCCGGGAGCTCCTACGAGCAGTACTTC.